The clone carrying this TCR beta chain has more than one count but fewer than ten. Expressed TCRB transcripts were sequenced, since all the RNA that had been isolated was reverse transcribed. Produced via immunoSEQ multiplex PCR; TCRdb's table is partial and in-frame only. The sample includes 130,000 to 150,000 clones, about 9.2% of them seen just once. These data belong to a study of beta chain features in type 1 diabetes. Naive, central memory, regulatory and stem cell-like memory cells within the CD4+ compartment were sorted using CD45RO/CCR7/CD25/CD127/CD95/CD27. This clonotype originated in a man in his late teens or twenties in good health. The source material was central memory CD4+ T cells from blood.

Here the CDR3 reads CASSYTRTDTQYF. DNA of the CDR3: TGTGCCAGCAGCTATACGAGGACAGATACGCAGTATTTT. The V and J genes are TRBV7-3 and TRBJ2-3; D gene ambiguous. Germline V CDR1 and CDR2: SGHTA, FQGTGA. Trimming shortened V by 4 bases and J by 3 bases, and 8 bases separated the two germline ends. This CDR3 is built from 13 residues.